This T cell receptor beta chain is drawn from a study of cytomegalovirus exposure and HLA in healthy donors. This clone is a singleton in its sample. What it binds is not known. The PCR made use of 60 Vbeta and 13 Jbeta primers. Method: immunoSEQ multiplex PCR; TCRdb's copy keeps in-frame clones and lacks some. Of 60,000 to 90,000 clones in the sample, roughly 67% were seen once. Findings and caveats of the study: Near-uniform donor sequencing depth was presumed by presence/absence analyses.

The CDR3 has 13 residues. The V and J ends lost 6 bases and 3 bases respectively, with 12 bases between them. CDR1 and CDR2 (germline): MNHNS, SASEGT. This clonotype was sampled from a man in his forties in good health and CMV-seropositive. J is TRBJ2-7 and V is TRBV6-1; D possibly corresponds to TRBD1 (6 bases). Sequencing was performed on PBMCs. CDR3 sequence: CASSPTGFYEQYF. DNA for the CDR3: TGTGCCAGCAGCCCGACAGGATTCTACGAGCAGTACTTC.